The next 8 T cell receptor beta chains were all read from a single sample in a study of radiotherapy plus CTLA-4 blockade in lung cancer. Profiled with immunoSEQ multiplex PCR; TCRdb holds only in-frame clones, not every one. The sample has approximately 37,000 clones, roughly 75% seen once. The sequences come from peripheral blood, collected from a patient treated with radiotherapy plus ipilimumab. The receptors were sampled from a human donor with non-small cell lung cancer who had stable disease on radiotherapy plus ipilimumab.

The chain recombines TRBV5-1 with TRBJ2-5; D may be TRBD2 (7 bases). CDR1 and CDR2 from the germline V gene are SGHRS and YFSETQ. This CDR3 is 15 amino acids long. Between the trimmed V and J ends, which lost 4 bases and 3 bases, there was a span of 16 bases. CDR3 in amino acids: CASSTRGATEETQYF. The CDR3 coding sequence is TGCGCCAGCAGCACCCGGGGGGCAACGGAAGAGACCCAGTACTTC.

The CDR3 sequence is CASSQVPRNREKLFF. CDR3 coding DNA: TGCGCCAGCAGCCAAGTCCCCAGGAACCGTGAAAAACTGTTTTTT. The chain combines TRBV4-1 with TRBJ1-4; no definite D call. V was pared by 1 base and J by 7 bases, with 13 bases between. Germline V gene lookup returns CDR1 MGHRA and CDR2 YSYEKL. CDR3 length equals 15 residues.

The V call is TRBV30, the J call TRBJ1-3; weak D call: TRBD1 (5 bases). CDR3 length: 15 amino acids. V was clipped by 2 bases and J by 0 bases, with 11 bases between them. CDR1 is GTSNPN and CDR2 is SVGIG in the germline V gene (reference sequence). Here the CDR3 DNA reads TGTGCCTGGAGTCCGCGGGGCAGCTCTGGAAACACCATATATTTT. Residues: CAWSPRGSSGNTIYF.

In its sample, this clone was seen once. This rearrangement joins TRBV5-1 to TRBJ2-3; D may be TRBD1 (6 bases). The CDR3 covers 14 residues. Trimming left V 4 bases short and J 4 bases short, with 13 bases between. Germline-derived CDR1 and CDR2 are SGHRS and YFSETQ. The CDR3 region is CASSVQGFPDTQYF. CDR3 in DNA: TGCGCCAGCAGCGTACAGGGTTTCCCAGATACGCAGTATTTT.

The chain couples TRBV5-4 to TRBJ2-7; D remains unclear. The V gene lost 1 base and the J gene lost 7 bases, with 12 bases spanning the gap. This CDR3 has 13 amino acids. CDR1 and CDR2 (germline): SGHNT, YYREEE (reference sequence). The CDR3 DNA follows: TGTGCCAGCAGCTTGTTACAAGCGACGGAGCAGTACTTC. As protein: CASSLLQATEQYF.

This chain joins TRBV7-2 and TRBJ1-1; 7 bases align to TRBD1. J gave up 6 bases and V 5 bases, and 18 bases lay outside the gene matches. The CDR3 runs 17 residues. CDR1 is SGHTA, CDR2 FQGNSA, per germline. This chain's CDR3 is CASSASITETGSPEAFF. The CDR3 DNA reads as TGTGCCAGCAGCGCCAGCATAACCGAGACAGGGTCCCCTGAAGCTTTCTTT.

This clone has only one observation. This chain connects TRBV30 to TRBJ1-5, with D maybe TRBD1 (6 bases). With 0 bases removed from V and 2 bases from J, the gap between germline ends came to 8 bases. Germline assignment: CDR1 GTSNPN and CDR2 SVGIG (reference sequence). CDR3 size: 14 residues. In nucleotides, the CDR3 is TGTGCCTGGAGTGTAGGGGGGGGCAATCAGCCCCAGCATTTT. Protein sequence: CAWSVGGGNQPQHF.

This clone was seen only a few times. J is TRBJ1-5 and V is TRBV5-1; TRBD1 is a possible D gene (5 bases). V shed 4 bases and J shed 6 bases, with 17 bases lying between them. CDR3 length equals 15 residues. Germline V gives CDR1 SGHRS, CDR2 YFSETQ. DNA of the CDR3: TGCGCCAGCAGCCGAGGAGCAGGGCCCAGTCAGCCCCAGCATTTT. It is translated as CASSRGAGPSQPQHF.